This is a list of T cell receptor beta chains from one sample in a study of T cell repertoires in cytomegalovirus infection. These receptors have no identified antigens. TCRdb processed the reads anew with MiXCR; each CDR3 protein has one entry. The sample records some 700,000 distinct CDR3 sequences, roughly 30% being singletons. This material consisted of cultured PBMCs, taken from culture after CMV antigen stimulation. The receptors stem from a human donor in good health (CMV status not recorded). Some clones in this sample may be carry-over from other donors' samples. Both conserved end residues are part of each CDR3. The D gene is left open where the match is weak. Not every row has a clone size; where given, it reads once, few, many or a size class.

d_call: NA
v_call: TRBV6-8
clone_size: few
j_call: TRBJ1-2
cdr3_aa: CASSSDIWGYGYTF
cdr3_nt: TGTGCCAGCAGTTCCGACATTTGGGGGTATGGCTACACCTTC

d_call: TRBD1
v_call: TRBV10-3
clone_size: few
j_call: TRBJ2-7
cdr3_aa: CAISGTGVGEQYF
cdr3_nt: TGTGCCATCAGTGGGACAGGGGTGGGGGAGCAGTACTTC

d_call: NA
v_call: TRBV5-4
clone_size: NA
j_call: TRBJ2-7
cdr3_aa: CASSSSLSSYEQYF
cdr3_nt: TGTGCCAGCAGCTCAAGCCTCTCCTCATACGAGCAGTACTTC

d_call: TRBD1
v_call: TRBV2
clone_size: once
j_call: TRBJ1-1
cdr3_aa: CASSRDRLAYTEAFF
cdr3_nt: TGTGCCAGCAGTCGGGACAGATTAGCCTACACTGAAGCTTTCTTT

d_call: NA
v_call: TRBV7-6
clone_size: many
j_call: TRBJ2-3
cdr3_aa: CASSLGPGGSTDTQYF
cdr3_nt: TGTGCCAGCAGCTTAGGGCCCGGGGGCAGCACAGATACGCAGTATTTT

d_call: TRBD1
v_call: TRBV6-6
clone_size: NA
j_call: TRBJ2-2
cdr3_aa: CASSSLGTGAQGDTGELFF
cdr3_nt: TGTGCCAGCAGTTCACTCGGGACAGGGGCCCAAGGCGACACCGGGGAGCTGTTTTTT

d_call: TRBD1
v_call: TRBV7-6
clone_size: few
j_call: TRBJ2-1
cdr3_aa: CASSLPPGQGDNEQFF
cdr3_nt: TGTGCCAGCAGCCTCCCGCCGGGACAGGGAGACAATGAGCAGTTCTTC

d_call: NA
v_call: TRBV7-9
clone_size: NA
j_call: TRBJ2-7
cdr3_aa: CASRGAAYEQYF
cdr3_nt: TGTGCCAGCAGAGGGGCCGCCTACGAGCAGTACTTC

d_call: NA
v_call: TRBV6-1
clone_size: few
j_call: TRBJ2-2
cdr3_aa: CASSWSLGSTGELFF
cdr3_nt: TGTGCCAGCAGTTGGTCACTAGGTAGCACCGGGGAGCTGTTTTTT

d_call: NA
v_call: TRBV10-3
clone_size: NA
j_call: TRBJ1-1
cdr3_aa: CATTWAGNTEAFF
cdr3_nt: TGTGCCACCACATGGGCGGGGAACACTGAAGCTTTCTTT

d_call: NA
v_call: TRBV20-1
clone_size: once
j_call: TRBJ2-1
cdr3_aa: CSARFVGWSSYNEQFF
cdr3_nt: TGCAGTGCTAGATTCGTGGGGTGGAGCTCCTACAATGAGCAGTTCTTC

d_call: NA
v_call: TRBV7-8
clone_size: many
j_call: TRBJ1-4
cdr3_aa: CASSPTQGTNEKLFF
cdr3_nt: TGTGCCAGCAGCCCCACCCAGGGTACTAATGAAAAACTGTTTTTT

d_call: NA
v_call: TRBV7-2
clone_size: many
j_call: TRBJ2-3
cdr3_aa: CASSRRADTQYF
cdr3_nt: TGTGCCAGCAGCAGGAGGGCAGATACGCAGTATTTT

d_call: TRBD2
v_call: TRBV4-2
clone_size: NA
j_call: TRBJ2-3
cdr3_aa: CASSQDRTSGGSDTQYF
cdr3_nt: TGTGCCAGCAGCCAAGACCGGACTAGCGGGGGGTCAGATACGCAGTATTTT

d_call: TRBD1
v_call: TRBV7-2
clone_size: many
j_call: TRBJ2-7
cdr3_aa: CASSLRTGTSSYEQYF
cdr3_nt: TGTGCCAGCAGTTTACGGACAGGGACAAGCTCCTACGAGCAGTACTTC

d_call: NA
v_call: TRBV7-2
clone_size: NA
j_call: TRBJ2-2
cdr3_aa: CASSYRAGYTGELFF
cdr3_nt: TGTGCCAGCAGCTACAGGGCGGGATACACCGGGGAGCTGTTTTTT

d_call: NA
v_call: TRBV18
clone_size: NA
j_call: TRBJ2-4
cdr3_aa: CASGDSPSAKNIQYF
cdr3_nt: TGTGCCAGCGGAGACAGCCCTTCAGCCAAAAACATTCAGTACTTC